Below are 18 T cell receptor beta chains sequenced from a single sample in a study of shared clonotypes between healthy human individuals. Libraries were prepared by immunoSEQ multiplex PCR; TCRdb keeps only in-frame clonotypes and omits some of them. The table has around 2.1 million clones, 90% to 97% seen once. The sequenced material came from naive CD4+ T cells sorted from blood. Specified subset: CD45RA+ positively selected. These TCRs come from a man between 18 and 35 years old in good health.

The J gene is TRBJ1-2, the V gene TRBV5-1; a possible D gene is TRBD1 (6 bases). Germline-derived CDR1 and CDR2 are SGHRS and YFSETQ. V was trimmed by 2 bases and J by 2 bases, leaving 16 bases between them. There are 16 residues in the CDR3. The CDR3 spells CASSLYTTGINYGYTF. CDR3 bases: TGCGCCAGCAGCTTATATACGACAGGAATAAACTATGGCTACACCTTC. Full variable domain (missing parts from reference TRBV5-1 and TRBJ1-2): KAGVTQTPRYLIKTRGQQVTLSCSPISGHRSVSWYQQTPGQGLQFLFEYFSETQRNKGNFPGRFSGRQFSNSRSEMNVSTLELGDSALYLCASSLYTTGINYGYTFGSGTRLTVV.

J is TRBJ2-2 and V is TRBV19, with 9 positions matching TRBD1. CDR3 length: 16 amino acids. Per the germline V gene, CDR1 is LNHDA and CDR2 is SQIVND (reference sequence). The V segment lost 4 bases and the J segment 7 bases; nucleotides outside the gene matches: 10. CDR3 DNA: TGTGCCAGTAGTACCAGGACAGGGGCTTATGACGGGGAGCTGTTTTTT. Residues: CASSTRTGAYDGELFF.

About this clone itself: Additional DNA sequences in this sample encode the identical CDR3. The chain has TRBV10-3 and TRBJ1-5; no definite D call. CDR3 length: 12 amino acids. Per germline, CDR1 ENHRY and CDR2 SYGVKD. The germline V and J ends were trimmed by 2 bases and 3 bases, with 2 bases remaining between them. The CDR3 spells CAISETNQPQHF. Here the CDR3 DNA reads TGTGCCATCAGTGAGACCAATCAGCCCCAGCATTTT.

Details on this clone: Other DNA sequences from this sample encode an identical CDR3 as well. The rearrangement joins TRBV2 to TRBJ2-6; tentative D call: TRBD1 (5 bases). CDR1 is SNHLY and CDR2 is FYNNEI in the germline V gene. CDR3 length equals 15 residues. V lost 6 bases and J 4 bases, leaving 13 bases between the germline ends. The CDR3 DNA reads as TGTGCCAGCAGCGTTGACAGTTCCGGGGCCAACGTCCTGACTTTC. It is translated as CASSVDSSGANVLTF.

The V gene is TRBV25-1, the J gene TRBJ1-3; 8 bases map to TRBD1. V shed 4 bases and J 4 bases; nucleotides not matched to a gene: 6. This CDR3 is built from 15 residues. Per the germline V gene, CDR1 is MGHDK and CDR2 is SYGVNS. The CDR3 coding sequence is TGTGCCAGCAGTGGACTCGGACAGGGAGGAAACACCATATATTTT. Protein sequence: CASSGLGQGGNTIYF.

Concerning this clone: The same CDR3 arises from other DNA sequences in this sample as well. The CDR3 loop reads CASSYGGSLNTEAFF. Here the CDR3 DNA reads TGTGCCAGCAGTTACGGGGGCAGCCTGAACACTGAAGCTTTCTTT. The V and J genes are TRBV6-5 and TRBJ1-1, with a weak D call TRBD1 (6 bases). Per the germline V gene, CDR1 is MNHEY and CDR2 is SVGAGI. This CDR3 has 15 amino acids. Trimming cost V 2 bases and J 0 bases, with 10 bases left between them.

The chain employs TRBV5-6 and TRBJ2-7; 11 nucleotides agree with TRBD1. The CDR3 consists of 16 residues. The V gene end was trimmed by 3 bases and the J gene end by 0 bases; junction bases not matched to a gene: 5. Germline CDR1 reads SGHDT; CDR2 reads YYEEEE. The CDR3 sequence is CASSWTGGGGSYEQYF. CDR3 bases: TGTGCCAGCAGCTGGACAGGGGGCGGAGGCTCCTACGAGCAGTACTTC.

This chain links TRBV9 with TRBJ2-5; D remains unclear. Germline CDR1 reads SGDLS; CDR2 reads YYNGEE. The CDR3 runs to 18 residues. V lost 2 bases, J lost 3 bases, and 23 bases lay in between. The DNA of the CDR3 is TGTGCCAGCAGCGTCCGCGACACGCTCCTCGGGCAGAAAGAGACCCAGTACTTC. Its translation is CASSVRDTLLGQKETQYF. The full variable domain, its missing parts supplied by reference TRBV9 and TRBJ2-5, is DSGVTQTPKHLITATGQRVTLRCSPRSGDLSVYWYQQSLDQGLQFLIQYYNGEERAKGNILERFSAQQFPDLHSELNLSSLELGDSALYFCASSVRDTLLGQKETQYFGPGTRLLVL.

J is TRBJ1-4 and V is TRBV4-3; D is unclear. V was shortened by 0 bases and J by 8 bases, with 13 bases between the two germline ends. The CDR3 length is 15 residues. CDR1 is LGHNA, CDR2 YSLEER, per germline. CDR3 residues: CASSQDLGRWEKLFF. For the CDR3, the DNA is TGCGCCAGCAGCCAAGATCTTGGCAGGTGGGAAAAACTGTTTTTT.

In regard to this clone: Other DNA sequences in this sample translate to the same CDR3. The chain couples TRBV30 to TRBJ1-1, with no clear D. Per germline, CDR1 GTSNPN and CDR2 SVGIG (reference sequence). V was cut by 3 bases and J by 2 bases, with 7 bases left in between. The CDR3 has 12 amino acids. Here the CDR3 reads CAWSQKNTEAFF. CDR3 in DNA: TGTGCCTGGAGCCAAAAAAACACTGAAGCTTTCTTT.

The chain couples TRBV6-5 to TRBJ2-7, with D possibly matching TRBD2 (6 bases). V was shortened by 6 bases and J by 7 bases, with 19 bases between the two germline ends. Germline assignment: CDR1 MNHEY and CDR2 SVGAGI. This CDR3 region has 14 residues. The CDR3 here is CASRPLAPSREQYF. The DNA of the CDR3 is TGTGCCAGCAGGCCTCTAGCGCCTTCGAGGGAGCAGTACTTC.

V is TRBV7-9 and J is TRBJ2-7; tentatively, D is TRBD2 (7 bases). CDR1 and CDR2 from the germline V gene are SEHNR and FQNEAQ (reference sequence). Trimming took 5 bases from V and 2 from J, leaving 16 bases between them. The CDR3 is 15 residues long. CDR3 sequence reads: CASSPTTGRAYEQYF. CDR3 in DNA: TGTGCCAGCAGCCCAACCACAGGGAGGGCCTACGAGCAGTACTTC. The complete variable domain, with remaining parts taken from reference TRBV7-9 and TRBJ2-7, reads DTGVSQNPRHKITKRGQNVTFRCDPISEHNRLYWYRQTLGQGPEFLTYFQNEAQLEKSRLLSDRFSAERPKGSFSTLEIQRTEQGDSAMYLCASSPTTGRAYEQYFGPGTRLTVT.

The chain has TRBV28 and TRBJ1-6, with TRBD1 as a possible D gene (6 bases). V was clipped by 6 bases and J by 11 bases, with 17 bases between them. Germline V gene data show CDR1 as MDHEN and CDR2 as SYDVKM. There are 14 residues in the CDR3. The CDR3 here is CASRPGQWVAPLHF. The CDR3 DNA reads TGTGCCAGCAGACCGGGACAATGGGTTGCACCCCTCCACTTT. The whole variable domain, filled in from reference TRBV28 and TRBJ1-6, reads DVKVTQSSRYLVKRTGEKVFLECVQDMDHENMFWYRQDPGLGLRLIYFSYDVKMKEKGDIPEGYSVSREKKERFSLILESASTNQTSMYLCASRPGQWVAPLHFGNGTRLTVT.

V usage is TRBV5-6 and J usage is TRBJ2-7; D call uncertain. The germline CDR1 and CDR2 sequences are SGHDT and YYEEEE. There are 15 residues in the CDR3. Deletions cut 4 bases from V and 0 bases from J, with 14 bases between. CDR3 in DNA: TGTGCCAGCAGCCCGCGCTATCTTACCTCCTACGAGCAGTACTTC. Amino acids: CASSPRYLTSYEQYF.

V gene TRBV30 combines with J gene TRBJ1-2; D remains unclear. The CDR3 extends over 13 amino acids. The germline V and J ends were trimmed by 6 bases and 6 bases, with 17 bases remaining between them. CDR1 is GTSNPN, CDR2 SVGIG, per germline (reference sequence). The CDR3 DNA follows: TGTGCCTGCTTCCGGGTGAACGAGAATGGCTACACCTTC. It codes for CACFRVNENGYTF.

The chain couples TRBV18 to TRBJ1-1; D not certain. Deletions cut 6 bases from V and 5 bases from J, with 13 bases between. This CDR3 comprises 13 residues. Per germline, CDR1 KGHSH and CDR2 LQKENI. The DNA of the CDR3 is TGTGCCAGCTCGGGAGGGCTGTCGACTGAAGCTTTCTTT. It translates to CASSGGLSTEAFF.

In DNA, the CDR3 is TGTGCCAGCAGTGTGGACCCCGGGTTCGGAAATGAGCAGTTCTTC. Its translation is CASSVDPGFGNEQFF. The chain is built from TRBV25-1 and TRBJ2-1; D call uncertain. Germline-derived CDR1 and CDR2 are MGHDK and SYGVNS. V was shortened by 4 bases and J by 7 bases, with 17 bases between the two germline ends. The CDR3 runs to 15 residues.

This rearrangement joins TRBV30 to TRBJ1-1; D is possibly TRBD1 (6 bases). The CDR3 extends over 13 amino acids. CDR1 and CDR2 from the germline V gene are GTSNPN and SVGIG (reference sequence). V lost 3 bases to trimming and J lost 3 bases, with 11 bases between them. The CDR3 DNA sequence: TGTGCCTGGAGCGGACAGACTCACACTGAAGCTTTCTTT. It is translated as CAWSGQTHTEAFF.